This T cell receptor (beta chain) was sequenced during a study of identical twins. Study findings and constraints: An excess of low generation probability was shown by twin-shared out-of-frame alpha sequences.

Only a few counts were recorded for this clonotype. As yet, its antigen is unknown. One entry per CDR3 protein results from TCRdb running MiXCR on the 5' RACE reads. The table has a few hundred thousand distinct CDR3 sequences, more than 9% seen once. Germline V gene lookup returns CDR1 MNHEY and CDR2 SVGEGT. CDR3 length: 14 residues. The germline V and J ends were trimmed by 8 bases and 3 bases, with 16 bases remaining between them. This same sample was also part of a study on yellow fever vaccine responses in identical twins. That study adds: The T cell response to vaccination in identical twins was reportedly partly convergent and partly personalized.

The gene calls are TRBV6-2 or TRBV6-3 and TRBJ1-1; D is perhaps TRBD1 (5 bases). The sample taken for sequencing was PBMCs. This clonotype was sampled from a woman younger than 35 in good health. The CDR3 DNA sequence: TGTGCCAGCCTACTATGGGGGGGAGACACTGAAGCTTTCTTT. Protein product: CASLLWGGDTEAFF.